This passage covers 32 T cell receptor beta chains from one sample sequenced in a study of neurological immune-mediated disorders. TCRdb used MiXCR to reprocess the 5' RACE reads, holding one entry per CDR3 protein. The sample carries about 74,000 distinct CDR3 sequences, 4% to 6% recorded once. The sample comprised PBMCs. These receptors all stem from a man aged 18 to 35 with multiple sclerosis.

This clonotype appeared many times. CDR3 sequence (DNA): TGTGCCAGCAGCCAAGAGGTGTGGAGGAACACTGAAGCTTTCTTT. This translates into CASSQEVWRNTEAFF. The V and J genes are TRBV11-2 and TRBJ1-1, with no clear D. The CDR3 runs to 15 residues. CDR1 and CDR2 (germline): SGHAT, FQNNGV. V shed 5 bases and J shed 1 base, with 14 bases lying between them.

The chain recombines TRBV6-4 with TRBJ2-3, with 9 bases identical to TRBD2. The trim removed 3 bases at V and 8 bases at J, leaving 9 bases unmatched. There are 15 residues in the CDR3. Germline loops: CDR1 MRHNA, CDR2 SNTAGT. Here the CDR3 DNA reads TGTGCCAGCAGTGAACTAGCGGGCTCCGATCGTACGCAGTATTTT. It specifies CASSELAGSDRTQYF.

This clonotype was observed at least ten times. V gene TRBV10-3 combines with J gene TRBJ2-7, with D tentatively TRBD2 (5 bases). Looked up from germline, CDR1 is ENHRY and CDR2 is SYGVKD. Between the trimmed V and J ends, which lost 0 bases and 3 bases, there was a span of 18 bases. The CDR3 has 17 residues. The CDR3 loop is CAISESLGRGSGYEQYF. CDR3 sequence (DNA): TGTGCCATCAGTGAGTCGCTAGGACGGGGATCTGGCTACGAGCAGTACTTC.

This clonotype appeared many times. This sequence joins TRBV12-3 or TRBV12-4 and TRBJ2-7; 8 nucleotides align to TRBD2. J gave up 2 bases and V 5 bases, and 8 bases lay outside the gene matches. This CDR3 has 15 amino acids. The CDR3 DNA sequence: TGTGCCAGCAGTCCTCGTCGGGGGGGAACCTACGAGCAGTACTTC. Its protein product is CASSPRRGGTYEQYF.

The sample holds a few counts of this clonotype. Just one base apart from a much larger clone, this may be a read error. The chain carries TRBV11-2 and TRBJ1-3; D ambiguous. Germline assignment: CDR1 SGHAT and CDR2 FQNNGV. The CDR3 runs 15 residues. V was trimmed by 4 bases and J by 1 base, leaving 11 bases between them. This CDR3 reads CASSSMVESGNTIYF. CDR3 nucleotides: TGTGCCAGCAGCTCGATGGTTGAATCTGGAAACACCATATATTTT.

There are many counts of this clonotype. V and J are TRBV7-2 and TRBJ2-1; tentatively, D is TRBD2 (6 bases). CDR3 length: 15 residues. Germline V lookup: CDR1 SGHTA, CDR2 FQGNSA. Trimming cost V 1 base and J 4 bases, with 11 bases left between them. For the CDR3, the DNA is TGTGCCAGCAGCTTAGAAGGGGCGGGATACAATGAGCAGTTCTTC. This gives the protein CASSLEGAGYNEQFF.

This clonotype was seen at least ten times. The chain has TRBV3-1 and TRBJ1-2; D is possibly TRBD1 (6 bases). Germline V gives CDR1 LGHDT, CDR2 YNNKEL (reference sequence). The CDR3 consists of 14 residues. V was clipped by 0 bases and J by 8 bases, with 13 bases between them. The CDR3 here is CASSQDRGAEGYTF. The CDR3 DNA reads TGTGCCAGCAGCCAAGACAGGGGAGCGGAGGGCTACACCTTC. The full variable domain, rest sourced from reference TRBV3-1 and TRBJ1-2, is DTAVSQTPKYLVTQMGNDKSIKCEQNLGHDTMYWYKQDSKKFLKIMFSYNNKELIINETVPNRFSPKSPDKAHLNLHINSLELGDSAVYFCASSQDRGAEGYTFGSGTRLTVV.

This clonotype was detected ten times or more. The V gene is TRBV12-3 or TRBV12-4, the J gene TRBJ1-1; D gene uncertain. This CDR3 comprises 12 residues. The V gene lost 8 bases and the J gene lost 3 bases, with 10 bases spanning the gap. The DNA for the CDR3 is TGTGCCAGCGTTGGTTCGGACACTGAAGCTTTCTTT. Translating gives CASVGSDTEAFF.

This clonotype was found a few times. One base away lies a much larger clone, so this may be a sequencing read error. This chain links TRBV5-1 with TRBJ2-1, with 8 bases fitting TRBD1. This CDR3 has 12 residues. The V gene's germline CDR1 is SGHRS and CDR2 YFSETQ. V lost 4 bases to trimming and J lost 8 bases; unmatched junction nucleotides: 2. The CDR3 DNA follows: TGCGCCAGCAGCACGGACAGGGATGAGCAGTTCTTC. It translates to CASSTDRDEQFF. Full variable domain (rest looked up from reference TRBV5-1 and TRBJ2-1): KAGVTQTPRYLIKTRGQQVTLSCSPISGHRSVSWYQQTPGQGLQFLFEYFSETQRNKGNFPGRFSGRQFSNSRSEMNVSTLELGDSALYLCASSTDRDEQFFGPGTRLTVL.

About this clonotype: A much larger clone sits a single nucleotide away, making a read error possible. The chain couples TRBV20-1 to TRBJ2-2; 7 nucleotides match TRBD2. Germline CDR1 and CDR2: DFQATT and SNEGSKA (reference sequence). The CDR3 sequence is 13 residues long. After removal of 3 bases from V and 4 bases from J, the junction contained 2 bases not matched to a gene. Here the CDR3 DNA reads TGCAGTGCTAGCGGGAGGAGCACCGGGGAGCTGTTTTTT. Protein: CSASGRSTGELFF.

This clonotype has ten or more counts. V is TRBV7-3 and J is TRBJ2-2; no clear D gene. The CDR3 is 13 amino acids. Germline V gene lookup returns CDR1 SGHTA and CDR2 FQGTGA. With 1 base removed from V and 7 bases from J, the gap between germline ends came to 7 bases. Here the CDR3 reads CASSLNRHGELFF. CDR3 coding DNA: TGTGCCAGCAGCTTAAACAGACACGGGGAGCTGTTTTTT.

This clonotype was counted at least ten times. V is TRBV12-3 or TRBV12-4 and J is TRBJ2-1, with D unresolved. This CDR3 has 17 amino acids. V lost 1 base to trimming and J lost 0 bases, with 13 bases between them. The CDR3 coding sequence is TGTGCCAGCAGTTTAGGGCTTCTGTTCAGCTCCTACAATGAGCAGTTCTTC. Translating gives CASSLGLLFSSYNEQFF.

In its sample, this clonotype was seen many times. This chain joins TRBV5-1 and TRBJ1-2; 9 bases line up with TRBD1. CDR3 length: 15 amino acids. The V and J ends lost 4 bases and 0 bases, in that order; junction bases with no gene match: 4. CDR1 is SGHRS, CDR2 YFSETQ, per germline. Here the CDR3 reads CASSRDRATNYGYTF. In DNA form, the CDR3 reads TGCGCCAGCAGCCGGGACAGGGCCACTAACTATGGCTACACCTTC.

This clonotype was seen repeatedly, ten times or more. The J gene is TRBJ1-5, the V gene TRBV20-1; no clear D gene. The V gene lost 6 bases and the J gene lost 2 bases, with 17 bases spanning the gap. This CDR3 has 15 residues. CDR1 DFQATT and CDR2 SNEGSKA come from the germline V gene (reference sequence). Here the CDR3 DNA reads TGCAGTGCCCTCAAGGCAGGCGAGGGCAATCAGCCCCAGCATTTT. Its protein is CSALKAGEGNQPQHF.

This clonotype appeared many times. The chain joins TRBV2 to TRBJ2-1; the match to TRBD2 covers 12 bases. V was clipped by 6 bases and J by 6 bases; unmatched bases: 3. The CDR3 is 14 residues long. CDR1 is SNHLY and CDR2 is FYNNEI in the germline V gene. CDR3 DNA: TGTGCCAGCAGCCCGACTAGCGGGGGCAATGAGCAGTTCTTC. Translation: CASSPTSGGNEQFF.

This clonotype occurred many times. The chain is built from TRBV2 and TRBJ2-2; D uncertain. V was shortened by 2 bases and J by 4 bases, with 20 bases between the two germline ends. There are 18 residues in the CDR3. Germline CDR1 reads SNHLY; CDR2 reads FYNNEI. The CDR3 protein is CASSEKWPRVLLTGELFF. The CDR3 bases are TGTGCCAGCAGTGAAAAGTGGCCCCGAGTTCTCCTCACCGGGGAGCTGTTTTTT.

This clonotype was seen repeatedly, ten times or more. This chain uses TRBV20-1 with TRBJ1-5; D is ambiguous. Germline CDR1 and CDR2: DFQATT and SNEGSKA (reference sequence). The CDR3 extends over 14 amino acids. The ends were cut back, 0 bases at V and 3 bases at J, with 9 bases in the middle. In nucleotides, the CDR3 is TGCAGTGCTAGAGATTTCAGAAACAATCAGCCCCAGCATTTT. As protein: CSARDFRNNQPQHF.

A note on this clonotype: A read error is possible here, since a much larger clone lies one base away. The CDR3 loop is CAIKESGGEKEQYF. The CDR3 DNA reads as TGTGCCATCAAGGAGTCGGGGGGCGAGAAAGAGCAGTACTTC. The chain recombines TRBV10-3 with TRBJ2-7; tentative D call: TRBD2 (7 bases). Germline V gives CDR1 ENHRY, CDR2 SYGVKD. With 7 bases removed from V and 7 bases from J, the gap between germline ends came to 20 bases. The CDR3 spans 14 residues.

This clonotype was seen many times. The chain links TRBV18 to TRBJ2-5; D remains ambiguous. Trimming left V 1 base short and J 3 bases short, with 6 bases between. The CDR3 has 13 residues. Germline V gene data show CDR1 as KGHSH and CDR2 as LQKENI. CDR3 sequence reads: CASSPHSKETQYF. DNA of the CDR3: TGTGCCAGCTCACCACATTCCAAAGAGACCCAGTACTTC.

This clonotype was recorded many times. The junction and the germline gene differ at one end; a read error may be behind it. CDR3 sequence reads: CASSPYRAQPQNF. CDR3 DNA sequence: TGTGCCAGCAGTCCCTATAGGGCCCAGCCCCAGAATTTT. The chain employs TRBV27 and TRBJ1-5; no reliable D call. Per the germline V gene, CDR1 is MNHEY and CDR2 is SMNVEV (reference sequence). This CDR3 comprises 13 residues.

Note on this clonotype: The conserved closing phenylalanine or tryptophan is absent in this CDR3, likely reflecting a read error. The V and J genes are TRBV7-2 and TRBJ1-1; a possible D gene is TRBD1 (5 bases). The V end lost 1 base, the J end lost 1 base, and 7 bases lay between the germline ends. The CDR3 is 14 residues long. The germline V gene encodes CDR1 SGHTA and CDR2 FQGNSA. The CDR3, as DNA: TGTGCCAGCAGCTTAGTAAGGGGGAACACTGAAGCTTTCAAT. This codes for CASSLVRGNTEAFN.

In this sample, this clonotype turned up many times. The rearrangement joins TRBV20-1 to TRBJ2-1; 9 nucleotides agree with TRBD1. CDR3 length: 15 amino acids. Trimming at V came to 2 bases and at J to 5 bases, leaving 7 bases not matched to a gene. Germline CDR1 DFQATT, CDR2 SNEGSKA (reference sequence). As DNA, the CDR3 is TGCAGTGCTAGACCACAGGGGGCGCGTCACAATGAGCAGTTCTTC. Translated, it gives CSARPQGARHNEQFF.

This clonotype occurred many times. The chain employs TRBV24-1 and TRBJ2-3; 7 nucleotides line up with TRBD1. Trimming removed 3 bases from V and 4 bases from J; junction bases left unmatched: 9. Looked up from germline, CDR1 is KGHDR and CDR2 is SFDVKD. The CDR3 covers 16 residues. In nucleotides, the CDR3 is TGTGCCACCAGTGATACCACAGGGGTACGAGCAGATACGCAGTATTTT. It encodes CATSDTTGVRADTQYF.

This clonotype was counted at least ten times. The J gene is TRBJ1-6, the V gene TRBV12-3 or TRBV12-4; maybe TRBD1 (5 bases). This CDR3 has 16 amino acids. Trimming cost V 3 bases and J 3 bases, with 12 bases left between them. The CDR3 DNA follows: TGTGCCAGCAGTTTGGAAGGGGTCGGCTATAATTCACCCCTCCACTTT. As protein: CASSLEGVGYNSPLHF.

This clonotype was counted at least ten times. The gene calls are TRBV20-1 and TRBJ2-5; D is unresolved. The CDR3 covers 14 residues. Germline lookup yields CDR1 DFQATT and CDR2 SNEGSKA (reference sequence). Trimming removed 0 bases at V and 5 bases at J, with 13 bases between. The CDR3 DNA follows: TGCAGTGCTAGAGATCCCTACCTCCGGGAGACCCAGTACTTC. Residues: CSARDPYLRETQYF.

This clonotype was seen only a few times. This CDR3 is CASSGGTGGTEAFF. The CDR3 DNA follows: TGCGCCAGCAGCGGAGGGACAGGGGGAACTGAAGCTTTCTTT. The J gene is TRBJ1-1, the V gene TRBV5-1; 11 nucleotides line up with TRBD1. With V trimmed by 4 bases and J by 5 bases, 4 bases remained unmatched. Germline loops: CDR1 SGHRS, CDR2 YFSETQ. CDR3 size: 14 residues.

Within the sample, this clonotype is medium-sized. V gene TRBV20-1 combines with J gene TRBJ2-1; D is ambiguous. The CDR3 extends over 12 amino acids. CDR1 is DFQATT, CDR2 SNEGSKA, per germline (reference sequence). Trimming pared 5 bases from V and 4 bases from J, leaving 9 bases between. The CDR3 region is CSAPRVYNEQFF. The CDR3 DNA sequence: TGCAGTGCTCCCCGCGTTTACAATGAGCAGTTCTTC.

The J gene is TRBJ2-1, the V gene TRBV10-2, with TRBD2 matching 7 bases. This CDR3 has 16 amino acids. V was clipped by 3 bases and J by 4 bases; unmatched bases: 9. From germline, CDR1 is WSHSY and CDR2 SAAADI. CDR3 nucleotide sequence: TGCGCCAGCAGTGATGGGGCTAGCGGAGAGTACAATGAGCAGTTCTTC. Translated: CASSDGASGEYNEQFF.

In this sample, this clonotype turned up many times. This chain links TRBV12-3 or TRBV12-4 with TRBJ2-1; no clear D gene. The CDR3 consists of 12 residues. The germline V and J ends were trimmed by 3 bases and 7 bases, with 7 bases remaining between them. Here the CDR3 reads CASSFLLNEQFF. For the CDR3, the DNA is TGTGCCAGCAGTTTCCTATTGAATGAGCAGTTCTTC.

On this clonotype itself: Being one base from a much bigger clone, this may be a read error. The CDR3 DNA reads TGTGCCAGCAGCCCGGGGTACGAGCAGTACTTC. Residues: CASSPGYEQYF. The genes are TRBV7-6 and TRBJ2-7; D is possibly TRBD2 (5 bases). The germline V gene has CDR1 SGHVS and CDR2 FNYEAQ. V lost 5 bases and J 4 bases, leaving 6 bases between the germline ends. CDR3 size: 11 residues.

This clonotype appeared many times. J is TRBJ1-3 and V is TRBV7-2, with unresolved D. The CDR3 has 14 amino acids. The germline V and J ends were trimmed by 6 bases and 0 bases, with 9 bases remaining between them. The germline CDR1 and CDR2 sequences are SGHTA and FQGNSA. The CDR3 nucleotides are TGTGCCAGCAGAAATCCATACTCTGGAAACACCATATATTTT. It codes for CASRNPYSGNTIYF.

At least ten counts were recorded for this clonotype. This chain connects TRBV5-1 to TRBJ2-7; TRBD2 agrees at 8 bases. The CDR3 runs 15 residues. Germline V gene sequence: CDR1 SGHRS, CDR2 YFSETQ. V lost 6 bases to trimming and J lost 0 bases; unmatched junction nucleotides: 8. The CDR3: CASTLGSGSSYEQYF. The CDR3 bases are TGCGCCAGCACCCTCGGAAGCGGGAGCTCCTACGAGCAGTACTTC.